This passage covers 10 T cell receptor beta chains from one sample sequenced in a study of radiation and T cells in renal cell carcinoma. Sequencing was performed with immunoSEQ multiplex PCR; in TCRdb, only in-frame clones are kept and a portion is missing. The table shows more than 120,000 clones, with less than 90% occurring only once. Time point described: blood 4 weeks post-SBRT, at nephrectomy. Treatment specified: 15 Gy SBRT to primary tumor, nephrectomy 4 weeks later. The sample consisted of blood, taken from a patient whose treatment included radiotherapy and nephrectomy. The receptor set was obtained from a woman in her fifties or sixties with renal cell carcinoma.

This chain connects TRBV5-1 to TRBJ2-1; 12 nucleotides align to TRBD2. The CDR3 is 14 amino acids. The V gene end was trimmed by 7 bases and the J gene end by 7 bases; junction bases not matched to a gene: 6. Germline CDR1 and CDR2: SGHRS and YFSETQ. The CDR3 reads CASLDGLAGNEQFF. The CDR3 DNA follows: TGCGCCAGCCTGGACGGACTAGCGGGGAATGAGCAGTTCTTC.

This chain links TRBV27 with TRBJ2-7; possibly TRBD2 for D (6 bases). V lost 0 bases and J 0 bases, leaving 9 bases between the germline ends. There are 15 residues in the CDR3. Germline CDR1 reads MNHEY; CDR2 reads SMNVEV (reference sequence). This CDR3 reads CASSLSGLYSYEQYF. CDR3 in DNA: TGTGCCAGCAGTTTATCTGGACTATACTCCTACGAGCAGTACTTC.

The V gene is TRBV28, the J gene TRBJ2-3, with D possibly matching TRBD2 (5 bases). Trimming stripped 4 bases from V and 3 bases from J, with 14 bases between. Per the germline V gene, CDR1 is MDHEN and CDR2 is SYDVKM. There are 15 residues in the CDR3. CDR3 DNA sequence: TGTGCCAGCAGTTCACCGGACTCCTCTACAGATACGCAGTATTTT. Its protein is CASSSPDSSTDTQYF.

The chain employs TRBV19 and TRBJ2-7, with D possibly matching TRBD1 (6 bases). V lost 0 bases, J lost 9 bases, and 12 bases lay in between. Germline assignment: CDR1 LNHDA and CDR2 SQIVND (reference sequence). CDR3 length: 13 residues. The CDR3 DNA reads as TGTGCCAGTAGTATAGAGGGGGCGAAGCGGCAGTACTTC. Protein: CASSIEGAKRQYF.

This clone was picked up a small number of times. This rearrangement joins TRBV5-1 to TRBJ2-3, with 10 bases that match TRBD2. Germline V gene sequence: CDR1 SGHRS, CDR2 YFSETQ. The CDR3 sequence is 16 residues long. J was trimmed by 2 bases and V by 0 bases; bases with no gene match: 3. CDR3 residues: CASSLGLAGITDTQYF. The CDR3, as DNA: TGCGCCAGCAGCTTGGGACTAGCGGGTATCACAGATACGCAGTATTTT.

The rearrangement uses TRBV19 and TRBJ1-2, with unresolved D. CDR1 is LNHDA and CDR2 is SQIVND in the germline V gene (reference sequence). The CDR3 has 15 amino acids. The V end lost 4 bases, the J end lost 1 base, and 13 bases lay between the germline ends. CDR3 in amino acids: CASSTAVGYNYGYTF. The CDR3 region has the DNA TGTGCCAGTAGTACCGCGGTGGGATATAACTATGGCTACACCTTC.

The chain has TRBV5-1 and TRBJ1-2; no firm D call. V shed 5 bases and J shed 0 bases, with 8 bases lying between them. This CDR3 region has 13 residues. Germline loops: CDR1 SGHRS, CDR2 YFSETQ. As DNA, the CDR3 is TGCGCCAGCAGGGAATCGACTAACTATGGCTACACCTTC. This codes for CASRESTNYGYTF.

This rearrangement joins TRBV12-5 to TRBJ2-7; D is unclear. The germline gives CDR1 LGHNT, CDR2 FRNRAP. This CDR3 comprises 12 residues. Deletions cut 6 bases from V and 0 bases from J, with 6 bases between. CDR3 residues: CASGQDSYEQYF. CDR3 DNA sequence: TGTGCTAGTGGCCAAGACTCCTACGAGCAGTACTTC.

V is TRBV5-5 and J is TRBJ1-5; 8 nucleotides agree with TRBD1. V gave up 0 bases and J gave up 0 bases; unmatched junction bases: 5. The germline CDR1 and CDR2 sequences are SGHKS and YYEKEE (reference sequence). The CDR3 runs to 17 residues. CDR3 nucleotides: TGTGCCAGCAGCTTGGTAGGACAGGGCTATAGCAATCAGCCCCAGCATTTT. Translation gives CASSLVGQGYSNQPQHF. Looking up the rest from reference TRBV5-5 and TRBJ1-5 gives the full variable domain: DAGVTQSPTHLIKTRGQQVTLRCSPISGHKSVSWYQQVLGQGPQFIFQYYEKEERGRGNFPDRFSARQFPNYSSELNVNALLLGDSALYLCASSLVGQGYSNQPQHFGDGTRLSIL.

This rearrangement joins TRBV28 to TRBJ1-2; no clear D gene. Trimming took 11 bases from V and 7 from J, leaving 17 bases between them. The CDR3 is 12 amino acids. The germline gives CDR1 MDHEN, CDR2 SYDVKM. CDR3 in DNA: TGTGCCGTGAAAGGTGACGTCGGTGGCTACACCTTC. Translated, it gives CAVKGDVGGYTF.